Below are 20 T cell receptor beta chains sequenced from a single sample in a study of blood T cell repertoires in COVID-19. Sequenced by immunoSEQ multiplex PCR; TCRdb stores in-frame clones only, minus some. Of more than 200,000 clones detected, roughly nine tenths appear once; the ten largest clones hold more than 10%. Sequencing was done on a sample of PBMCs or T cells enriched from blood (not recorded which). These receptors came from a man aged 25-40 years who had recovered from COVID-19.

J is TRBJ2-7 and V is TRBV5-4; D might be TRBD1 (5 bases). The germline V and J ends were trimmed by 4 bases and 3 bases, with 14 bases remaining between them. Germline-derived CDR1 and CDR2 are SGHNT and YYREEE (reference sequence). The CDR3 is 14 amino acids. The CDR3 sequence: CASSRRTPNYEQYF. The CDR3 DNA reads TGTGCCAGCAGCAGAAGGACACCTAACTACGAGCAGTACTTC.

The genes are TRBV24-1 and TRBJ2-7, with TRBD1 matching 8 bases. Germline CDR1 KGHDR, CDR2 SFDVKD. CDR3 length: 16 residues. Unmatched junction bases numbered 9, after V lost 4 bases and J lost 2 bases. CDR3 amino acids: CATSEPGTGETYEQYF. In DNA, the CDR3 is TGTGCCACCAGTGAGCCCGGGACAGGTGAAACCTACGAGCAGTACTTC.

V usage is TRBV18 and J usage is TRBJ1-5; 7 bases match TRBD1. CDR3 size: 14 residues. The germline V gene has CDR1 KGHSH and CDR2 LQKENI. V lost 3 bases to trimming and J lost 4 bases; unmatched junction nucleotides: 3. CDR3: CASSPWTGNQPQHF. CDR3 coding DNA: TGTGCCAGCTCACCCTGGACAGGAAATCAGCCCCAGCATTTT.

V is TRBV6-1 and J is TRBJ1-2, with D unclear. Germline V CDR1 and CDR2: MNHNS, SASEGT. The CDR3 loop spans 14 amino acids. Trimming took off 1 base at V and 2 bases at J, with 8 bases between the two ends. The CDR3 is CASSEGGSNYGYTF. CDR3 bases: TGTGCCAGCAGTGAAGGCGGCAGCAACTATGGCTACACCTTC.

This clone has only a few counts. This chain links TRBV24-1 with TRBJ2-2; 8 bases match TRBD2. V dropped 9 bases and J dropped 4; count of bases not matched to a gene: 3. There are 13 residues in the CDR3. Germline V lookup: CDR1 KGHDR, CDR2 SFDVKD. CDR3 DNA: TGTGCCACCGGACTAGCTTCCACCGGGGAGCTGTTTTTT. Its protein is CATGLASTGELFF.

This chain connects TRBV7-3 to TRBJ2-7; tentative D call: TRBD2 (6 bases). Deletions cut 4 bases from V and 3 bases from J, with 16 bases between. Germline V lookup: CDR1 SGHTA, CDR2 FQGTGA. The length of the CDR3 is 15 residues. The CDR3 is CASSSNPGSYYEQYF. In nucleotides, the CDR3 is TGTGCCAGCAGCTCGAATCCCGGGAGCTACTACGAGCAGTACTTC.

The chain employs TRBV29-1 and TRBJ2-7; 9 bases agree with TRBD1. V lost 7 bases to trimming and J lost 6 bases; unmatched junction nucleotides: 10. The V gene's germline CDR1 is SQVTM and CDR2 ANQGSEA. The CDR3 sequence is 13 residues long. The CDR3 DNA sequence: TGCAGCGCTACAGGGGGCCTGGCTAGCGAGCAGTACTTC. Its translation: CSATGGLASEQYF.

CDR3 protein: CASSLFTGNQPQHF. CDR3 bases: TGTGCCAGCAGTTTATTTACGGGGAATCAGCCCCAGCATTTT. The V and J genes are TRBV27 and TRBJ1-5; D not certain. The CDR3 totals 14 residues. Looked up from germline, CDR1 is MNHEY and CDR2 is SMNVEV (reference sequence). V gave up 1 base and J gave up 4 bases, with 8 bases separating them.

The V call is TRBV11-3, the J call TRBJ2-1, with a possible D match to TRBD2 (5 bases). The CDR3 extends over 15 amino acids. Germline-derived CDR1 and CDR2 are SGHNT and YENEEA. The V end was cut by 5 bases, the J end by 0 bases, with 11 bases between. The CDR3 reads CASSLSGVSYNEQFF. CDR3 sequence (DNA): TGTGCCAGCAGCCTCTCCGGGGTCTCCTACAATGAGCAGTTCTTC.

The chain uses TRBV3-1 (or the pseudogene TRBV3-2) and TRBJ2-1; D not resolved. CDR1 is LGHDT, CDR2 YNNKEL, per germline (reference sequence). CDR3 length: 12 residues. With 1 base removed from V and 9 bases from J, the gap between germline ends came to 7 bases. The chain's CDR3 is CASSQVVFEQFF. In DNA form, the CDR3 reads TGTGCCAGCAGCCAAGTAGTATTTGAGCAGTTCTTC.

V gene TRBV19 combines with J gene TRBJ1-1; D remains unclear. The CDR3 runs 12 residues. Germline CDR1 reads LNHDA; CDR2 reads SQIVND (reference sequence). Trimming took off 10 bases at V and 1 base at J, with 10 bases between the two ends. This chain's CDR3 is CATQTGNTEAFF. The CDR3 DNA sequence: TGTGCCACTCAGACTGGGAACACTGAAGCTTTCTTT.

V usage is TRBV30 and J usage is TRBJ1-5, with TRBD1 as a possible D gene (5 bases). Germline CDR1 reads GTSNPN; CDR2 reads SVGIG (reference sequence). The CDR3 has 13 residues. V lost 0 bases and J 3 bases, leaving 6 bases between the germline ends. The CDR3 sequence: CAWSVQDNQPQHF. In DNA, the CDR3 is TGTGCCTGGAGTGTACAGGACAATCAGCCCCAGCATTTT.

V gene TRBV3-1 (or the pseudogene TRBV3-2) combines with J gene TRBJ1-2; 9 bases align to TRBD1. Per germline, CDR1 LGHDT and CDR2 YNNKEL (reference sequence). The length of the CDR3 is 15 residues. The V segment lost 4 bases and the J segment 8 bases; nucleotides outside the gene matches: 11. The CDR3, as DNA: TGTGCCAGCAGCCCGCGGGACAGGGCCTCTTTGGGCTACACCTTC. It specifies CASSPRDRASLGYTF.

This sequence joins TRBV4-3 and TRBJ1-1; D gene ambiguous. This CDR3 region has 15 residues. V dropped 1 base and J dropped 0 bases, with 9 bases sitting between them. CDR1 and CDR2 (germline): LGHNA, YSLEER. CDR3 sequence: CASSQGFEVNTEAFF. The CDR3 DNA is TGCGCCAGCAGCCAAGGGTTCGAGGTGAACACTGAAGCTTTCTTT.

On this clone itself: The germline gene is not matched at one end of the junction; a read error may be the cause. The chain has TRBV7-7 and TRBJ2-7; TRBD2 matches 8 bases. Germline lookup yields CDR1 SSHAT and CDR2 FNYEAQ (reference sequence). This CDR3 contains 13 residues. The CDR3 nucleotides read TGTGCTAGCAGCTTAGGACTAGCCCACGAGCAGTACTTC. This encodes CASSLGLAHEQYF.

J is TRBJ2-7 and V is TRBV19; maybe TRBD1 (5 bases). V lost 6 bases and J lost 1, with 10 bases in between. This CDR3 has 13 residues. Per the germline V gene, CDR1 is LNHDA and CDR2 is SQIVND (reference sequence). CDR3 amino acids: CASSSSGSYEQYF. The CDR3 DNA reads as TGTGCCAGTAGCTCGTCAGGGTCCTACGAGCAGTACTTC.

V and J are TRBV2 and TRBJ1-1; 10 bases agree with TRBD1. Germline CDR1 reads SNHLY; CDR2 reads FYNNEI. The V and J ends lost 5 bases and 1 base, in that order; junction bases with no gene match: 10. This CDR3 region has 17 residues. The CDR3 sequence: CASSKTLDRGSNTEAFF. The CDR3 DNA reads as TGTGCCAGCAGTAAAACGTTGGACAGGGGGTCGAACACTGAAGCTTTCTTT.

The chain has TRBV28 and TRBJ2-2; D unresolved. The CDR3 covers 14 residues. V lost 3 bases and J lost 6, with 11 bases in between. Germline V gene lookup returns CDR1 MDHEN and CDR2 SYDVKM. In DNA, the CDR3 is TGTGCCAGCAGTTTCTTGGCAATCGCCGGGGAGCTGTTTTTT. Translated: CASSFLAIAGELFF.

This chain uses TRBV5-4 with TRBJ1-1, with a tentative D call TRBD1 (5 bases). The CDR3 spans 14 residues. Trimming left V 5 bases short and J 5 bases short, with 16 bases between. Germline lookup yields CDR1 SGHNT and CDR2 YYREEE (reference sequence). The chain's CDR3 is CASRYGGGTTEAFF. DNA of the CDR3: TGTGCCAGCAGGTATGGTGGGGGGACGACTGAAGCTTTCTTT.

The chain carries TRBV5-4 and TRBJ2-2; the match to TRBD1 covers 7 bases. The germline V gene has CDR1 SGHNT and CDR2 YYREEE (reference sequence). CDR3 size: 15 residues. After removal of 4 bases from V and 4 bases from J, the junction contained 7 bases not matched to a gene. The CDR3 protein is CASSLPRTGTGELFF. The CDR3 DNA reads TGTGCCAGCAGCCTACCGAGGACAGGCACCGGGGAGCTGTTTTTT.